Many counts were recorded for the clone carrying this T cell receptor (beta chain). Its antigen is still unknown. This record comes from a study of T cells in Graves' hyperthyroidism and ophthalmopathy. Points from the study as a whole: Most clonotypes expanded in thyroid above 0.001 were likewise present in blood.

No ophthalmopathy progression within 18 months constituted stable Graves' hyperthyroidism. Looked up from germline, CDR1 is MNHEY and CDR2 is SMNVEV (reference sequence). The CDR3 is made up of 15 amino acids. The V end was cut by 5 bases, the J end by 0 bases, with 8 bases between. TCR beta CDR3 region amplification was performed from RNA transcripts. With the HTBI primer set, the TCR CDR3 went through a first round of RT-PCR. MiXCR, applied by TCRdb to the multiplex PCR reads, yields one record per CDR3 protein. This table has about 360,000 distinct CDR3 sequences, 15% to 20% appearing once. The chain joins TRBV27 to TRBJ2-6, with no clear D. The receptor comes from a young woman with Graves' hyperthyroidism. Sequencing input: blood. CDR3 sequence: CASSGVLSGANVLTF. The CDR3 DNA reads as TGTGCCAGCAGTGGGGTCCTCTCTGGGGCCAACGTCCTGACTTTC.